This T cell receptor beta chain was identified in a study of CD4 T cell repertoires in COVID-19. Study results and caveats: Two or all three memory subsets shared several highly expanded SARS-CoV-2-reactive clonotypes.

A word on this clone: Antigen unknown.

TCRdb's table, derived via immunoSEQ multiplex PCR, lists solely in-frame clones and lacks some. The sample has 65,000 to 95,000 clones; about four fifths are singletons. Germline V gene sequence: CDR1 SGHDT, CDR2 YYEEEE. V was cut by 4 bases and J by 6 bases, with 13 bases left in between. The CDR3 is 13 residues long. The sequenced sample was CD4+ T cells from peripheral blood, obtained after recovery from COVID-19. The receptor's source is a human donor who had COVID-19. This rearrangement joins TRBV5-6 to TRBJ1-2; maybe TRBD1 (5 bases). The CDR3 reads CASSETGTHGYTF. CDR3 nucleotides: TGTGCCAGCAGCGAGACCGGGACCCATGGCTACACCTTC.